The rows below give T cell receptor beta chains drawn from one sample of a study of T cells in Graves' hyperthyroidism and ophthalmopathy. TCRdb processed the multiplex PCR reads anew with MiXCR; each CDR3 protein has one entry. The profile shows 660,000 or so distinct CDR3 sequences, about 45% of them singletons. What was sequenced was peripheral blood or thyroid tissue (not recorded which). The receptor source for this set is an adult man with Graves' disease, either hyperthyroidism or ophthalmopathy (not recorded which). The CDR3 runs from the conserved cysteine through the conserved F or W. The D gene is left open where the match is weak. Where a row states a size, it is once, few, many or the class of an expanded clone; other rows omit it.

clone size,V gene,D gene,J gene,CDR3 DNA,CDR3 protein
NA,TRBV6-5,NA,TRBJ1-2,TGTGCCAGCACGGACACGTCTAACTATGGCTACACCTTC,CASTDTSNYGYTF
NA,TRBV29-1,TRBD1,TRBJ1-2,TGCAGCGTTGACGAGGGACAGGGAATATACTATGGCTACACCTTC,CSVDEGQGIYYGYTF
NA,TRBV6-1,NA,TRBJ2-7,TGTGCCAGCAGTGAAGTGAAAGGGCTAGCGATCCTCTACGAGCAGTACTTC,CASSEVKGLAILYEQYF
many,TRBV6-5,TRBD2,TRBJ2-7,TGTGCCAGCAGACCGGGACTAGGGTTCTACGAGCAGTACTTC,CASRPGLGFYEQYF
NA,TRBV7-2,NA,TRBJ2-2,TGTGCCAGCAGCTTAGCTAGAATCGGGGAGCTGTTTTTT,CASSLARIGELFF
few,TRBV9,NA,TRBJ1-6,TGTGCCAGCAGCGCCACAGGGAAACAGTCACCCCTCCACTTT,CASSATGKQSPLHF
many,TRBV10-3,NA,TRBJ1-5,TGTGCCATCAGTGAAGACCCGGGGCCCCAGCATTTT,CAISEDPGPQHF
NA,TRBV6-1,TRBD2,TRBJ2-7,TGTGCCAGCAGTGAAAAACTAGCGGTCTCCTACGAGCAGAACTTC,CASSEKLAVSYEQNF
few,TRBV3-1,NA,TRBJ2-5,TGTGCCAGCAGCCAAGATCCCAGCAGCCAAGAGACCCAGTACTTC,CASSQDPSSQETQYF
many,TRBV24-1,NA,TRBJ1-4,TGTGCCACCAGTGATACCCCCGAGGCAGGGAACGAAAAACTGTTTTTT,CATSDTPEAGNEKLFF
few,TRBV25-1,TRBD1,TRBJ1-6,TGTGCCAGCAGAGGACAGGGCGAATCACCCCTCCACTTT,CASRGQGESPLHF
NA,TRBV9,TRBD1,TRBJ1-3,TGTGCCAGCAGCGTAGAGGGACAGGTTCACTCTGGAAACACCATATATTTT,CASSVEGQVHSGNTIYF
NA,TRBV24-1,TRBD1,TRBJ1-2,TGTGCCACCAGTGATGGACCGGGACAGGGGGCTTATGGCTACACCTTC,CATSDGPGQGAYGYTF
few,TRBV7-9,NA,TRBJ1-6,TGTGCCAGCAGCCCTCAAATTAATTCACCCCTCCACTTT,CASSPQINSPLHF
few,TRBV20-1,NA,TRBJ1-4,TGCAGTGCTACCTCCGGTGCGGGAGATGAAAAACTGTTTTTT,CSATSGAGDEKLFF
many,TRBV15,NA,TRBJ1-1,TGTGCCACCAGCAGAGAGCCGGGGGAATTTACTGAAGCTTTCTTT,CATSREPGEFTEAFF
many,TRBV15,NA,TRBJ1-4,TGTGCCACCAGCGGACGAGGAGCAACTAATGAAAAACTGTTTTTT,CATSGRGATNEKLFF
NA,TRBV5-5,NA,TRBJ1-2,TGTGCCAGCAGCTTGTCCGGGAGGGTGGATGGCTACACCTTC,CASSLSGRVDGYTF
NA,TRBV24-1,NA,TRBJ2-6,TGTGCCACCAGTGCCACGGAGGGGGGCAACGTCCTGACTTTC,CATSATEGGNVLTF
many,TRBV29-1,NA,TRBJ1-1,TGCAGCGTTAAGGACGGTTTGAACACTGAAGCTTTCTTT,CSVKDGLNTEAFF
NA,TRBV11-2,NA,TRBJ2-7,TGTGCCAGCAGTCGGGGGCAGAGCTCCTACGAGCAGTACTTC,CASSRGQSSYEQYF
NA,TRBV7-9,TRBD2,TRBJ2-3,TGTGCCAGCAGCTTTACTAGCGGAGGGAGCGCAGATACGCAGTATTTT,CASSFTSGGSADTQYF
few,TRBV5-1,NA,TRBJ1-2,TGCGCCAGCAGTACAACCGGGGGACACTATGGCTACACCTTC,CASSTTGGHYGYTF
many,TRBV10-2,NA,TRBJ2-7,TGCGCCAGCAGTGAGGGGGCGGAACTCTACGAGCAGTACTTC,CASSEGAELYEQYF
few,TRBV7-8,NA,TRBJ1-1,TGTGCCAGCAGCTTATTCCTTTCCGGGAACACTGAAGCTTTCTTT,CASSLFLSGNTEAFF
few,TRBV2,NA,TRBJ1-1,TGTGCCATTAATCCGGGGGCTTTGAACACTGAAGCTTTCTTT,CAINPGALNTEAFF
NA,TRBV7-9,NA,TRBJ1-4,TGTGCCAGCAGCTTAGGAGCCAGGGGAACTAATGAAAAACTGTTTTTT,CASSLGARGTNEKLFF
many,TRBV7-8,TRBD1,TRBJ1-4,TGTGCCAGCAGCTTGGCAGGGGGGGATGAAAAACTGTTTTTT,CASSLAGGDEKLFF
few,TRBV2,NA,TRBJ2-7,TGTGCCAGCGGTCCGGGCCGAGGGGACAATACCTACGAGCAGTACTTC,CASGPGRGDNTYEQYF
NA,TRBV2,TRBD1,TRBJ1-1,TGTGCCAGCAGTGTGGTACAGGGGGGCCCTGAAGCTTTCTTT,CASSVVQGGPEAFF
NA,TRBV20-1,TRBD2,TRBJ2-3,TGCAGTGCTCCGACTAGCGGGTGGACAGATACGCAGTATTTT,CSAPTSGWTDTQYF
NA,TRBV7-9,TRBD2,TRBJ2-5,TGTGCCAGCAGCCAAGTAGCGGGAGAAGGGGAGACCCAGTACTTC,CASSQVAGEGETQYF
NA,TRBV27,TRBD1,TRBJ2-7,TGTGCCAGCAGTACGCGGACAGGGGTTTCCTACGAGCAGTACTTC,CASSTRTGVSYEQYF
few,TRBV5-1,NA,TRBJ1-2,TGCGCCAGCAGCTTGGAACAGGCCTATGGCTACACCTTC,CASSLEQAYGYTF
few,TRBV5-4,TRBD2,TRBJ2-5,TGTGCCAGCAGCATTGGACTAGCGGGACGGGAGACCCAGTACTTC,CASSIGLAGRETQYF
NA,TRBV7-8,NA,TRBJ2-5,TGTGCCAGCAGCCAAGATCCCCTCTACAGGGGAGGAGAAGAGACCCAGTACTTC,CASSQDPLYRGGEETQYF
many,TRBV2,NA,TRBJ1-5,TGTGCCAGCTCGTTTTTTCGGGGCAATCAGCCCCAGCATTTT,CASSFFRGNQPQHF
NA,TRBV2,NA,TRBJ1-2,TGTGCCAGCAGTTTAGACGGTCAGGGTTTTGGCTACACCTTC,CASSLDGQGFGYTF
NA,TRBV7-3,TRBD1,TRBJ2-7,TGTGCCAGCAGCTTTAAGACAGGGCTCGAGCAGTACTTC,CASSFKTGLEQYF
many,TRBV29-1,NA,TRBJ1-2,TGCAGCGCCGCGGGGGGTACAGGCTACACCTTC,CSAAGGTGYTF
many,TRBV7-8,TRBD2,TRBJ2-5,TGTGCCAGCAGTCCCAGGAACGGGGGGTCGGTCGAGACCCAGTACTTC,CASSPRNGGSVETQYF
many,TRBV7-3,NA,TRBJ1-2,TGTGCCAGCAGCCTCTCCGGACAAACGGGCTATGGCTACACCTTC,CASSLSGQTGYGYTF
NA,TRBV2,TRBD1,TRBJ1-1,TGTGCCAGCAGTGACCAACAGGGGTTGAGCACTGAAGCTTTCTTT,CASSDQQGLSTEAFF
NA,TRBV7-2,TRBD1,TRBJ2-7,TGTGCCAGCAGCTCCTCAGGGGGCGTCCCCTACGAGCAGTACTTC,CASSSSGGVPYEQYF
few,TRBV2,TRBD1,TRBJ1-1,TGTGCCAGCAGTGTGGGGACAGGGTCGAACACTGAAGCTTTCTTT,CASSVGTGSNTEAFF
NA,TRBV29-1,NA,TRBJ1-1,TGCAGCCATCGGAAGACAGGGAACACTGAAGCTTTCTTT,CSHRKTGNTEAFF
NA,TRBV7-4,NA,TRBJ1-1,TGTGCCAGCAGCTTACTCCAGGGGAGGAGGAACACTGAAGCTTTCTTT,CASSLLQGRRNTEAFF
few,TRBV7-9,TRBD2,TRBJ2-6,TGTGCCAGCAGCCTGACTAGCGGGAGGGCCCCTGGGGCCAACGTCCTGACTTTC,CASSLTSGRAPGANVLTF
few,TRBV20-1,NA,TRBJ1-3,TGCAGTGCTGATTCGGTGGGGGGAAGTGGAAACACCATATATTTT,CSADSVGGSGNTIYF
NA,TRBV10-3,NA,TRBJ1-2,TGTGCCATCAGTGCTAGCTCCGCGGCAGCTCATGGCTACACCTTC,CAISASSAAAHGYTF